This T cell receptor (beta chain) was profiled in a study of blood T cell repertoires in COVID-19. About the research overall: PBMCs, B-cell-depleted T cells, or T cells provided the cDNA or gDNA that made up the material.

TCRdb keeps only in-frame clones here, not all; method: immunoSEQ multiplex PCR. The table shows some 96,000 clones, with more than 65% occurring only once. CDR1 and CDR2 (germline): KGHSH, LQKENI. This CDR3 contains 13 residues. The J segment lost 10 bases and the V segment lost 5 bases, leaving 9 bases of the junction unmatched. The receptor comes from a woman aged 65 to 85 with acute or convalescent COVID-19. V gene TRBV18 combines with J gene TRBJ2-3; 7 nucleotides line up with TRBD1. Sequencing input: peripheral blood. The CDR3 reads CASSASTGMAQYF. The CDR3 DNA reads TGTGCCAGCTCAGCCTCGACAGGGATGGCGCAGTATTTT.